These T cell receptor beta chains were read from a single sample in a study of blood T cells in healthy people across ages. A single record per CDR3 protein comes from TCRdb applying MiXCR to the 5' RACE reads. The data show 1.5 million or so distinct CDR3 sequences, approximately 38% seen once. The sample was blood. The receptors were sampled from a woman between 18 and 29 years old in good health. Both conserved end residues are part of each CDR3. Fields, in order: V gene, D gene, clone size, J gene, CDR3 protein, CDR3 DNA. The D gene is left open where the match is weak. Size is omitted from some rows. Given values are once, few, many or a class for expanded clones.

TRBV18	.	.	TRBJ1-4	CASSPPDFGGEKLFF	TGTGCCAGCTCACCTCCAGATTTCGGGGGTGAAAAACTGTTTTTT
TRBV28	TRBD2	many	TRBJ2-3	CASSPTSAGGDTQYF	TGTGCCAGCAGTCCTACTAGCGCGGGTGGAGATACGCAGTATTTT
TRBV6-1	.	many	TRBJ2-3	CASSWTATSTDTQYF	TGTGCCAGCAGTTGGACTGCCACTAGCACAGATACGCAGTATTTT
TRBV10-3	TRBD1	.	TRBJ1-1	CAISDRGQGPEAFF	TGTGCCATCAGTGATAGGGGACAGGGCCCTGAAGCTTTCTTT
TRBV20-1	.	.	TRBJ2-7	CSARDASTGYEQYF	TGCAGTGCTAGAGATGCGTCGACTGGGTACGAGCAGTACTTC
TRBV7-9	.	.	TRBJ2-1	CASSFVEEREQFF	TGTGCCAGCAGCTTCGTCGAGGAGCGAGAGCAGTTCTTC
TRBV18	TRBD1	few	TRBJ1-5	CASSRSRQGGNQPQHF	TGTGCCAGCTCACGGAGCCGACAGGGGGGCAATCAGCCCCAGCATTTT
TRBV10-3	.	few	TRBJ1-2	CAISEGRGGEDGYTF	TGTGCCATCAGTGAAGGCAGGGGAGGAGAGGATGGCTACACCTTC
TRBV7-8	.	.	TRBJ2-3	CASSLSGFDTDTQYF	TGTGCCAGCAGCTTGAGCGGCTTCGACACAGATACGCAGTATTTT
TRBV7-2	TRBD2	.	TRBJ2-3	CASSRGLAGIGGTDTQYF	TGTGCCAGCAGTCGGGGACTAGCGGGGATTGGGGGCACAGATACGCAGTATTTT
TRBV15	.	few	TRBJ2-5	CATQVNKKETQYF	TGTGCCACCCAGGTAAACAAGAAAGAGACCCAGTACTTC
TRBV12-3/TRBV12-4	.	.	TRBJ1-2	CASSLGPGAKGYTF	TGTGCCAGCAGTTTAGGTCCGGGGGCAAAAGGCTACACCTTC
TRBV4-1	TRBD2	few	TRBJ2-3	CASSQGLYGGWGADTQYF	TGCGCCAGCAGCCAAGGACTGTACGGGGGGTGGGGGGCAGATACGCAGTATTTT
TRBV20-1	.	few	TRBJ2-7	CSARNTASYEQYF	TGCAGTGCTAGAAACACGGCAAGCTACGAGCAGTACTTC
TRBV9	TRBD2	few	TRBJ2-7	CASSATSGQHNEQYF	TGTGCCAGCAGCGCAACTAGCGGGCAGCACAATGAGCAGTACTTC
TRBV7-8	.	.	TRBJ2-2	CASSLSGPGTGELFF	TGTGCCAGCAGCTTATCGGGACCAGGCACCGGGGAGCTGTTTTTT
TRBV27	TRBD1	few	TRBJ2-5	CASSPQTGGAAQYF	TGTGCCAGCAGTCCCCAGACAGGGGGCGCGGCCCAGTACTTC
TRBV28	TRBD1	.	TRBJ1-5	CASSRAGGTGGFQPQHF	TGTGCCAGCAGTCGGGCGGGAGGAACAGGGGGGTTCCAGCCCCAGCATTTT
TRBV20-1	.	.	TRBJ1-2	CSYPPGASYGYTF	TGCTCATATCCCCCGGGGGCGAGCTATGGCTACACCTTC
TRBV28	.	.	TRBJ1-6	CATRDHNSPLHF	TGTGCCACCCGGGACCATAATTCACCCCTCCACTTT
TRBV20-1	TRBD2	few	TRBJ2-1	CSARPSGTPYNEQFF	TGCAGTGCTAGGCCTAGCGGGACCCCATACAATGAGCAGTTCTTC
TRBV7-8	.	once	TRBJ2-7	CASSLATGPGHEQYF	TGTGCCAGCAGCTTAGCCACGGGGCCGGGCCACGAGCAGTACTTC
TRBV29-1	.	few	TRBJ1-1	CSAAPQVEAFF	TGCAGCGCCGCCCCCCAGGTTGAAGCTTTCTTT
TRBV12-3/TRBV12-4	.	.	TRBJ2-7	CASKGTGGYEQYF	TGTGCCAGCAAAGGGACCGGCGGCTACGAGCAGTACTTC
TRBV20-1	TRBD1	few	TRBJ1-2	CSAQGAVGYGYTF	TGCAGTGCTCAGGGGGCAGTAGGCTATGGCTACACCTTC
TRBV7-3	.	.	TRBJ1-2	CASRTVRRGYTF	TGTGCCAGCAGGACAGTGCGTCGGGGCTACACCTTC
TRBV5-1	.	.	TRBJ2-3	CASSGVAGYPDTQYF	TGCGCCAGCAGCGGGGTTGCAGGGTACCCAGATACGCAGTATTTT
TRBV7-3	TRBD2	few	TRBJ2-1	CASSLVSGLAGVTGNEQFF	TGTGCCAGCAGCTTGGTCTCGGGACTAGCGGGTGTGACGGGGAATGAGCAGTTCTTC
TRBV3-1	TRBD1	.	TRBJ2-3	CASSPRTGADTDTQYF	TGTGCCAGCAGCCCCCGGACAGGGGCGGACACAGATACGCAGTATTTT
TRBV15	TRBD2	few	TRBJ2-3	CATGRESSTDTQYF	TGTGCCACCGGGCGGGAGAGTTCCACAGATACGCAGTATTTT
TRBV20-1	TRBD2	.	TRBJ2-3	CSASGLAASTDTQYF	TGCAGTGCTTCGGGACTAGCGGCTAGCACAGATACGCAGTATTTT
TRBV20-1	.	.	TRBJ2-6	CSASSAGANVPTF	TGCAGTGCTAGTAGCGCTGGGGCCAACGTCCCGACTTTC
TRBV7-2	.	.	TRBJ2-3	CASSPERADTQYF	TGTGCCAGCAGCCCCGAACGGGCGGATACGCAGTATTTT
TRBV7-8	.	.	TRBJ2-5	CASNLRWGSETQYF	TGTGCCAGCAATTTAAGGTGGGGATCGGAGACCCAGTACTTC
TRBV5-1	TRBD2	few	TRBJ2-7	CASSLFRTSGSPYEQYF	TGCGCCAGCAGCTTATTCCGGACTAGCGGGAGTCCTTACGAGCAGTACTTC
TRBV20-1	.	.	TRBJ1-2	CSARDRDTSSNYGYTF	TGCAGTGCTAGAGATCGGGACACTTCGTCTAACTATGGCTACACCTTC
TRBV5-1	TRBD1	few	TRBJ1-2	CASSKSQGEVGYTF	TGCGCCAGCAGCAAATCACAGGGGGAGGTTGGCTACACCTTC